The clone carrying this TCR beta chain has more than one count but fewer than ten. The target antigen is unknown. Germline V gene sequence: CDR1 DFQATT, CDR2 SNEGSKA (reference sequence). The CDR3 covers 18 residues. V was clipped by 6 bases and J by 3 bases; unmatched bases: 16. The record originates from a study of CD8 T cells in ankylosing spondylitis. A single record per CDR3 protein comes from TCRdb applying MiXCR to the 5' RACE reads. Among around 160,000 distinct CDR3 sequences, approximately 10% were seen once, and the ten largest hold 25% to 35%. General study results and limits: Peripheral blood samples showed relatively rare disease-linked clones, and these clones were CD8+. In ankylosing spondylitis blood, a motif of eight highly homologous TCR beta variants appeared characteristic.

Sequencing was carried out using blood, either unsorted or a sorted T cell fraction (not recorded which). The TCR comes from a male donor with ankylosing spondylitis or in good health (not recorded which). The chain is built from TRBV20-1 and TRBJ2-3; 12 positions agree with TRBD2. CDR3 residues: CSARLTSGSTYTTDTQYF. CDR3 coding DNA: TGCAGTGCCCGACTGACTAGCGGGAGTACTTACACAACAGATACGCAGTATTTT.